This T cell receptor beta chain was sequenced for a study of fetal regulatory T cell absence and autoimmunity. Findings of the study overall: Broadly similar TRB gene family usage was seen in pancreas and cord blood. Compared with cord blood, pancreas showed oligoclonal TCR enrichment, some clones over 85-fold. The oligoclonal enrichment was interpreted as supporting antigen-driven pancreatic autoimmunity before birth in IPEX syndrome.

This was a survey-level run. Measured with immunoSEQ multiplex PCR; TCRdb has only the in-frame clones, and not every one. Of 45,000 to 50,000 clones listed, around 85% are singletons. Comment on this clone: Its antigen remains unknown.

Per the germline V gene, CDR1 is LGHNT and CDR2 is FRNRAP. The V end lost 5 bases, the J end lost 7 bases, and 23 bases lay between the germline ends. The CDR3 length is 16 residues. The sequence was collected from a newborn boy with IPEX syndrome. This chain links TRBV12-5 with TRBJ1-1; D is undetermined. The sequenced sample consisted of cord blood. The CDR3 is CASGPVPPFSLSEAFF. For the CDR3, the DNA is TGTGCTAGTGGTCCCGTGCCCCCTTTTTCCTTGAGTGAAGCTTTCTTT.